This TCR beta chain is drawn from a study of CD8+ T cells in alopecia areata. Noted treatment: oral pan-JAK inhibitor, 5-10 mg twice daily. Punch biopsies of lesional scalp, plus peripheral blood, were taken from alopecia areata patients. PBMC-derived CD4+ and CD8+ T cells were sorted. Trimming at V came to 2 bases and at J to 4 bases, leaving 3 bases not matched to a gene. CDR1 MNHEY and CDR2 SMNVEV come from the germline V gene (reference sequence). The CDR3 sequence is 14 residues long. Following extraction, RNA underwent reverse transcription to cDNA, which served as the sequencing template. The protocol was immunoSEQ multiplex PCR, while the TCRdb copy is restricted to in-frame clones and leaves out a portion. The sample consists of some 150,000 clones, about 51% of them appearing once.

The sequence derives from a human donor with alopecia areata. The chain has TRBV27 and TRBJ1-2, with TRBD1 matching over 8 bases. The source material was CD8+ T cells sorted from blood, sampled at week 4, from a patient treated with tofacitinib. DNA of the CDR3: TGTGCCAGCAGTTTAGGACAGGGTCGCTATGGCTACACCTTC. Its protein is CASSLGQGRYGYTF.